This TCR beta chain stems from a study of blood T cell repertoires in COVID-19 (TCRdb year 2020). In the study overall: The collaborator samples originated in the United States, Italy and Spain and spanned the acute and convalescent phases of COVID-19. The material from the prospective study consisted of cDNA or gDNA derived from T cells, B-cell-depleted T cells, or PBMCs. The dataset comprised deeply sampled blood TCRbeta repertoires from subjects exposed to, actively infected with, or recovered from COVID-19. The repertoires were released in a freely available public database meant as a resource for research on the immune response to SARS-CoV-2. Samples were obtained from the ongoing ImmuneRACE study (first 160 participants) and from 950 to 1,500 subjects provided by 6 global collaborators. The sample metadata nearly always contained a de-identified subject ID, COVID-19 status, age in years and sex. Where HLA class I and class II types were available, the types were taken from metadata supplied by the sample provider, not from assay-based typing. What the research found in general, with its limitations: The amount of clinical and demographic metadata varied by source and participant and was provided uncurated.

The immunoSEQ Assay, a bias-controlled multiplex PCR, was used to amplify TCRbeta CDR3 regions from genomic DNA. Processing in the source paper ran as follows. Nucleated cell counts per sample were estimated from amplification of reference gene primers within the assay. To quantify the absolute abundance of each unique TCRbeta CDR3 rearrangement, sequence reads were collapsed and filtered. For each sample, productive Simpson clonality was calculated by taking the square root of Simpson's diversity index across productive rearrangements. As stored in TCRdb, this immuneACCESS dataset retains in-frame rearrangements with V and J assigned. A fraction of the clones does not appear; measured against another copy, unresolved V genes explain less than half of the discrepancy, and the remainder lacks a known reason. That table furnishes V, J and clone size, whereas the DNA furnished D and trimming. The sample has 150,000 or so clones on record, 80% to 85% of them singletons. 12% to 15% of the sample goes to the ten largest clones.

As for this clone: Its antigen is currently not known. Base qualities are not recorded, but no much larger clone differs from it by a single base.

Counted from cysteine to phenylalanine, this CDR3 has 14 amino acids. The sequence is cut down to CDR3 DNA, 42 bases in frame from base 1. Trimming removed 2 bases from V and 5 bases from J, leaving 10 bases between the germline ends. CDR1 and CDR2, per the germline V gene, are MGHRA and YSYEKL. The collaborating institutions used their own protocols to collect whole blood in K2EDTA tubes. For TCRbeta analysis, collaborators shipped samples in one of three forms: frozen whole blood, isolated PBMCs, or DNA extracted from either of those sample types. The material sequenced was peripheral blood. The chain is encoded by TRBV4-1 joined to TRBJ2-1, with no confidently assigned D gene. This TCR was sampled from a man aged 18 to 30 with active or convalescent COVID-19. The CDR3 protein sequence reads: CASSQTLVHNEQFF. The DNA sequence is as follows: TGCGCCAGCAGCCAAACCCTAGTCCACAATGAGCAGTTCTTC.